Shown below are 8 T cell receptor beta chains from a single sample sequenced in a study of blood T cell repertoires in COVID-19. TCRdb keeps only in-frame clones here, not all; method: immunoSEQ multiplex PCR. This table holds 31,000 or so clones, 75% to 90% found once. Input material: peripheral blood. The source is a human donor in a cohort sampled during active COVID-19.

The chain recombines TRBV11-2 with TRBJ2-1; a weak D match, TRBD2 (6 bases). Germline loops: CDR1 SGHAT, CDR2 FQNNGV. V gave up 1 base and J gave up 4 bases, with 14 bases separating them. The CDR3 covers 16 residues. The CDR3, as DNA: TGTGCCAGCAGCTTAGGCGGCGGGAAAGGATACAATGAGCAGTTCTTC. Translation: CASSLGGGKGYNEQFF.

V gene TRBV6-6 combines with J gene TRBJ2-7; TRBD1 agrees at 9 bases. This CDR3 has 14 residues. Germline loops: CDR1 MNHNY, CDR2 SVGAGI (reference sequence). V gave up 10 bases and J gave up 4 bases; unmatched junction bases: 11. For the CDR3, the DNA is TGTGCCACGGAATCGGGACAGGGTATATACGAGCAGTACTTC. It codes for CATESGQGIYEQYF.

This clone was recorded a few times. The CDR3 protein is CASSINSNTEAFF. CDR3 nucleotides: TGTGCCAGTAGTATTAATTCGAACACTGAAGCTTTCTTT. The rearrangement links TRBV19 to TRBJ1-1; D unresolved. V lost 3 bases, J lost 1 base, and 6 bases lay in between. CDR1 is LNHDA and CDR2 is SQIVND in the germline V gene (reference sequence). This CDR3 region has 13 residues.

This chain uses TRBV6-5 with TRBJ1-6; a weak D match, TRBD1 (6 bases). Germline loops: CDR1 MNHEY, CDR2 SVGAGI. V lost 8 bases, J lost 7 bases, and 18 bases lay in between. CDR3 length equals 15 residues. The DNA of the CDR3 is TGTGCCAGCGCCTTGGACAGAATTCTCAATTCACCCCTCCACTTT. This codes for CASALDRILNSPLHF.

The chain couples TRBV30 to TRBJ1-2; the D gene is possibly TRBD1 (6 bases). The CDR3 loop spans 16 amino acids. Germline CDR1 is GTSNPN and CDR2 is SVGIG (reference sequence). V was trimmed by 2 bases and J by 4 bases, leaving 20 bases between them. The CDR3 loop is CAWSKGIGGTSYGYTF. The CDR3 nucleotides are TGTGCCTGGAGTAAGGGGATAGGGGGAACATCCTATGGCTACACCTTC. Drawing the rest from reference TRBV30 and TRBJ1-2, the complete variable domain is SQTIHQWPATLVQPVGSPLSLECTVEGTSNPNLYWYRQAAGRGLQLLFYSVGIGQISSEVPQNLSASRPQDRQFILSSKKLLLSDSGFYLCAWSKGIGGTSYGYTFGSGTRLTVV.

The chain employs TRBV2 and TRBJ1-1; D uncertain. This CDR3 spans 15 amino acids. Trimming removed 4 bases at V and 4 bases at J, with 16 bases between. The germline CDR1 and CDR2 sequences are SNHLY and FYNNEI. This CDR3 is CASSANLFRGTEAFF. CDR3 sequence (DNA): TGTGCCAGCAGTGCAAACCTGTTTCGCGGCACTGAAGCTTTCTTT.

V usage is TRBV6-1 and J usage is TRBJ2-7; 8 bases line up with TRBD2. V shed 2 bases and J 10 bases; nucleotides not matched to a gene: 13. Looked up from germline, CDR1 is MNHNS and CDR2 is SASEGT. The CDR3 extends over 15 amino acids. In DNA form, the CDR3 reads TGTGCCAGCAGTGAACAGGTAGCGGGGTCTACGAACCAGTACTTC. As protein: CASSEQVAGSTNQYF.

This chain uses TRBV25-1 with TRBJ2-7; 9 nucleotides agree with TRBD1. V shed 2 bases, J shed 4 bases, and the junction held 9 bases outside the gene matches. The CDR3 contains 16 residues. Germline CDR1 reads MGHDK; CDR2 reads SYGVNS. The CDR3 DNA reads TGTGCCAGCAGTGAACCCGGGACAGGGACTTTATACGAGCAGTACTTC. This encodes CASSEPGTGTLYEQYF.